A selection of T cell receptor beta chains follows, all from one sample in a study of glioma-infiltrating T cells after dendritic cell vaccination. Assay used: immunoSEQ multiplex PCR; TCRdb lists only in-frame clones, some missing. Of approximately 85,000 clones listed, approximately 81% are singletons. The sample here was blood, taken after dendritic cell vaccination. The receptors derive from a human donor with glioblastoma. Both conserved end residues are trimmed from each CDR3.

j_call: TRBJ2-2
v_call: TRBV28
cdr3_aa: ASSRQGRTGELF

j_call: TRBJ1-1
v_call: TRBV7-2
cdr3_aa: ASSLLRDSGTEAF

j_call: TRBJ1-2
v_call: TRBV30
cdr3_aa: AWTLGGFGYT

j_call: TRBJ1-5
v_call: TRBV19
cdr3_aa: ASSDRTTQPQH

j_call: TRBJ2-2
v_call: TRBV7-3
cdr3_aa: ASSVGGTTGELF

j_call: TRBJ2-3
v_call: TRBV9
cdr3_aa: ASSRMGRAETDTQY

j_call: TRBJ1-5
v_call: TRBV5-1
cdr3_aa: ASSSTPGQRQH

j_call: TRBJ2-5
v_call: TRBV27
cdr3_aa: ASTPGTGGNEKTQY

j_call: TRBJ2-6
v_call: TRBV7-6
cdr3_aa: ASSASSSSGANVLT

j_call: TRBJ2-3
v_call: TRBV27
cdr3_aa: ASSLTSGTGTDTQY

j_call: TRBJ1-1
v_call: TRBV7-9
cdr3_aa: ASSPTGVNTEAF

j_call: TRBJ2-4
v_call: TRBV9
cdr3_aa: ASSAGQGRGNIQY

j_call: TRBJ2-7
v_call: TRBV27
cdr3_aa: ASRPTGAWQSYEQY

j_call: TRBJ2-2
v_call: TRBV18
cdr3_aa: ASSPRQTINTGELF

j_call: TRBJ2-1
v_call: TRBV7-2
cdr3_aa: ASSSRLAGGRGYNEQF

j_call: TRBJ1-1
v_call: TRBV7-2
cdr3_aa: ASSRQGNTEAF